What follows are 9 T cell receptor beta chains derived from one specimen sequenced in a study of T cell responses to AZD1222 COVID-19 vaccine. TCRdb's copy holds only in-frame clones and misses some; the assay was immunoSEQ multiplex PCR. The repertoire holds 100,000 to 150,000 clones, with 85% as singletons. The sequenced sample was peripheral blood, obtained 28 days after the second dose of the MenACWY control vaccine. These receptors were taken from an adult who received the MenACWY meningococcal vaccine as a control.

The chain couples TRBV5-8 to TRBJ1-3, with D perhaps TRBD1 (5 bases). Germline loops: CDR1 SGHTS, CDR2 YDEGEE. Trimming shortened V by 1 base and J by 2 bases, and 13 bases separated the two germline ends. The CDR3 totals 16 residues. The CDR3 region is CASSLRGGLAGNTIYF. The CDR3 DNA reads TGTGCCAGCAGCTTGCGCGGGGGTCTCGCTGGAAACACCATATATTTT.

This chain uses TRBV24-1 with TRBJ2-5; D ambiguous. Trimming removed 1 base at V and 1 base at J, with 15 bases between. Looked up from germline, CDR1 is KGHDR and CDR2 is SFDVKD. The CDR3 is 17 residues long. Here the CDR3 reads CATSDFPAGTIQETQYF. CDR3 coding DNA: TGTGCCACCAGTGATTTTCCGGCCGGAACGATCCAAGAGACCCAGTACTTC.

The V and J genes are TRBV2 and TRBJ2-6, with TRBD2 as a possible D gene (5 bases). CDR3 length equals 14 residues. V was pared by 8 bases and J by 4 bases, with 12 bases between. The germline V gene has CDR1 SNHLY and CDR2 FYNNEI. The CDR3 spells CASLWTWGANVLTF. Written as DNA, the CDR3 is TGTGCCAGCTTGTGGACTTGGGGGGCCAACGTCCTGACTTTC.

V usage is TRBV5-1 and J usage is TRBJ2-1; 15 nucleotides agree with TRBD2. In germline, CDR1 is SGHRS, CDR2 YFSETQ. With 4 bases clipped from V and 8 bases from J, the junction kept 1 base outside the gene matches. The CDR3 covers 14 residues. The CDR3 nucleotides read TGCGCCAGCAGCGGGACTAGCGGGAGGCATGAGCAGTTCTTC. It yields the protein CASSGTSGRHEQFF. The variable domain in full, completed from reference TRBV5-1 and TRBJ2-1, reads KAGVTQTPRYLIKTRGQQVTLSCSPISGHRSVSWYQQTPGQGLQFLFEYFSETQRNKGNFPGRFSGRQFSNSRSEMNVSTLELGDSALYLCASSGTSGRHEQFFGPGTRLTVL.

V usage is TRBV5-1 and J usage is TRBJ1-1; tentative D call: TRBD1 (5 bases). Germline assignment: CDR1 SGHRS and CDR2 YFSETQ. The V end lost 5 bases, the J end lost 1 base, and 15 bases lay between the germline ends. CDR3 length: 15 amino acids. Here the CDR3 reads CASSPGGSANTEAFF. CDR3 nucleotide sequence: TGCGCCAGCAGTCCGGGGGGGTCCGCGAACACTGAAGCTTTCTTT.

This clone was detected only a few times. This chain joins TRBV3-1 (or the pseudogene TRBV3-2) and TRBJ2-7; tentatively, D is TRBD1 (6 bases). CDR3 length: 14 amino acids. V lost 2 bases and J 0 bases, leaving 8 bases between the germline ends. Germline CDR1 LGHDT, CDR2 YNNKEL (reference sequence). CDR3 in amino acids: CASSQQTGSYEQYV. CDR3 DNA sequence: TGTGCCAGCAGCCAACAGACAGGCTCCTACGAGCAGTACGTC.

This sequence joins TRBV25-1 and TRBJ1-1, with 8 bases identical to TRBD1. The CDR3 has 17 amino acids. The ends lost 4 bases at V and 3 bases at J; junction bases unmatched: 13. Germline V gene sequence: CDR1 MGHDK, CDR2 SYGVNS. The CDR3 DNA is TGTGCCAGCAGTGCGCCCTCACAGGGGGTCTTGCACACTGAAGCTTTCTTT. Its translation: CASSAPSQGVLHTEAFF.

The J gene is TRBJ1-5, the V gene TRBV10-1, with D possibly matching TRBD1 (5 bases). V was trimmed by 4 bases and J by 4 bases, leaving 8 bases between them. The CDR3 is made up of 13 amino acids. Germline CDR1 reads WNHNN; CDR2 reads SYGVQD (reference sequence). CDR3 DNA sequence: TGCGCCAGCAGTGCAGGGATGAATCAGCCCCAGCATTTT. Translation gives CASSAGMNQPQHF.

This clone is labeled as medium-sized. V usage is TRBV7-9 and J usage is TRBJ1-5; no clear D gene. Germline CDR1 reads SEHNR; CDR2 reads FQNEAQ (reference sequence). The CDR3 contains 13 residues. The germline V and J ends were trimmed by 1 base and 7 bases, with 8 bases remaining between them. The CDR3 region has the DNA TGTGCCAGCAGCTTAGACATCACGCAGCCCCAGCATTTT. Amino acids: CASSLDITQPQHF.